The rows below give T cell receptor beta chains drawn from one sample of a study of blood T cell repertoires in COVID-19. Libraries were prepared by immunoSEQ multiplex PCR; TCRdb keeps only in-frame clonotypes and omits some of them. This sample carries 95,000 to 150,000 clones, about 83% of them seen once, and the ten largest clones take around 4%. The sequencing input was peripheral blood. All receptors derive from a man aged 60-69 years with acute or convalescent COVID-19. CDR3s leave out the opening cysteine and the closing phenylalanine or tryptophan. A D gene is named only where the DNA matches it firmly. Rows give clone size only sometimes, using once, few, many, or a class for an expanded clone.

TRBV2	.	TRBD1	TRBJ2-5	ASSWDRNRVIQETQY
TRBV19	.	TRBD1	TRBJ1-1	ASSPRDRGVTTEAF
TRBV7-8	.	.	TRBJ2-2	ASSFGVDGNTGELF
TRBV18	.	TRBD1	TRBJ1-1	ATDVAGGETEAF
TRBV9	.	TRBD2	TRBJ2-2	ASSYLRLAGEAGELF
TRBV28	.	.	TRBJ1-6	ASSLSVKPLH
TRBV29-1	.	.	TRBJ2-7	SVVYGYEQY
TRBV7-9	.	TRBD1	TRBJ1-6	ASSLGGTGGESPLH
TRBV4-3	.	TRBD2	TRBJ2-1	ASSQDPPTSGGSYNEQF
TRBV19	.	.	TRBJ2-1	ASRRAGNEQF
TRBV11-1	.	TRBD2	TRBJ2-1	ASSLVVGGRVNEQF
TRBV19	.	.	TRBJ2-7	ASSIAVRDFYEQY
TRBV5-4	once	TRBD2	TRBJ2-1	ASSSSGSYNEQF
TRBV19	.	.	TRBJ1-1	ASTQRGFRENTEAF
TRBV28	.	TRBD1	TRBJ2-1	ASSFLGQGRRGEQF
TRBV30	once	TRBD1	TRBJ1-5	AWSPGTGTKSQH
TRBV7-9	.	TRBD2	TRBJ2-1	ASSLGGGAYNEQF
TRBV7-3	.	TRBD1	TRBJ2-1	ASSMGTGGGSSYNEQF
TRBV19	.	.	TRBJ1-5	ASRSGGWGQPQH
TRBV5-5	once	TRBD1	TRBJ2-1	ASSPGGNNNEQF
TRBV6-2/TRBV6-3	.	.	TRBJ1-6	ASSRPSSPLH
TRBV10-3	.	.	TRBJ2-7	AISEERYEQY
TRBV9	.	TRBD2	TRBJ2-5	ASSRTPLAGQETQY
TRBV5-4	.	.	TRBJ2-5	ASSLAVGQGVGTQY
TRBV6-1	once	.	TRBJ1-6	ASSEVETGFPSSYNSPLH
TRBV27	.	.	TRBJ2-2	ASSSNPRIGELF
TRBV4-2	.	.	TRBJ2-2	ASSQERLRLNTGELF
TRBV19	.	TRBD2	TRBJ2-1	ASTRTSGMLNNEQF
TRBV28	.	TRBD2	TRBJ2-1	ASSPPGSGRAGSYNEQF
TRBV7-3	.	.	TRBJ2-3	ASSRQADAGSQY
TRBV28	.	TRBD1	TRBJ1-1	ASKTGAGAEAF
TRBV2	.	TRBD1	TRBJ2-2	ASSDDTGGGTGELF
TRBV27	.	TRBD1	TRBJ2-6	ASSLLTGGTGANVLT
TRBV24-1	.	.	TRBJ2-3	ATSVTESFSPTDTQY
TRBV10-2	.	.	TRBJ2-3	ASSLGTDTQY
TRBV29-1	.	.	TRBJ1-1	SAGGTRSTEAF
TRBV18	.	.	TRBJ2-6	ASSAVSGANVLT
TRBV21-1	.	.	TRBJ1-1	ASSPYRTGRSF
TRBV7-6	.	.	TRBJ2-1	ASSTLAPVYNEQF
TRBV7-2	.	TRBD1	TRBJ1-1	ASSPRQGMNTEAF
TRBV27	.	TRBD2	TRBJ2-7	ASSPLAASYEQY
TRBV28	.	TRBD1	TRBJ2-7	ASRGTGDYEQY
TRBV5-4	.	TRBD2	TRBJ2-1	ASSLTSGSYYNEQF
TRBV5-8	.	.	TRBJ2-1	ASSLGQLSYNEQF
TRBV7-6	once	.	TRBJ1-1	ASSLGVSRAAF
TRBV28	few	TRBD1	TRBJ2-7	ASSHFRTGSYEQY
TRBV27	.	.	TRBJ1-2	ASSAGPTLYGYT
TRBV5-4	.	.	TRBJ1-4	ASSLSQGTNEKLF
TRBV28	.	TRBD1	TRBJ2-1	ASSSPRTGENEQF
TRBV18	.	TRBD1	TRBJ2-7	ASSPGQGVYEQY
TRBV5-1	once	.	TRBJ1-2	ASAGRDPSYGYT
TRBV24-1	.	.	TRBJ2-7	ATSERWGGEQY
TRBV7-9	.	.	TRBJ2-2	ASRRQVWNTGELF